The rows below give T cell receptor beta chains drawn from one sample of a study of cytomegalovirus exposure and HLA in healthy donors. Sequencing was performed with immunoSEQ multiplex PCR; in TCRdb, only in-frame clones are kept and a portion is missing. The sample has approximately 110,000 clones; roughly 67% are singletons. The source material was PBMCs. These TCRs come from a middle-aged man in good health and CMV-seronegative. The CDR3 runs from the conserved cysteine through the conserved F or W. Fields, in order: J gene, D gene, clone size, V gene, CDR3 protein, CDR3 DNA. The D gene is left open where the match is weak. Clone size is stated in some rows and not others, as once, few, many or a class when expanded.

J: TRBJ2-1
D: TRBD2
size: -
V: TRBV7-2
CDR3: CASSQTSGSSEQFF
DNA: TGTGCCAGCAGCCAGACTAGCGGTTCTAGTGAGCAGTTCTTC

J: TRBJ1-4
D: -
size: -
V: TRBV18
CDR3: CASSSGTQNEKLFF
DNA: TGTGCCAGCTCCAGCGGGACACAAAATGAAAAACTGTTTTTT

J: TRBJ2-1
D: -
size: few
V: TRBV19
CDR3: CASSITSGGEQFF
DNA: TGTGCCAGTAGTATAACCTCGGGGGGCGAGCAGTTCTTC

J: TRBJ2-3
D: -
size: -
V: TRBV7-2
CDR3: CASSPHREQLF
DNA: TGTGCCAGCAGCCCTCACAGGGAGCAGTTGTTT

J: TRBJ1-1
D: -
size: -
V: TRBV15
CDR3: CATSRDRVAMNTEAFF
DNA: TGTGCCACCAGCAGAGATCGTGTAGCCATGAACACTGAAGCTTTCTTT

J: TRBJ2-7
D: TRBD1
size: -
V: TRBV18
CDR3: CASSAGTGVREQYF
DNA: TGTGCCAGCTCTGCCGGGACAGGGGTACGAGAGCAGTACTTC

J: TRBJ2-2
D: -
size: few
V: TRBV6-5
CDR3: CASRTGNTGELFF
DNA: TGTGCCAGCAGAACAGGGAACACCGGGGAGCTGTTTTTT

J: TRBJ2-7
D: TRBD2
size: -
V: TRBV27
CDR3: CASSAGLASSYEQYF
DNA: TGTGCCAGCAGTGCGGGACTAGCGTCCTCCTACGAGCAGTACTTC

J: TRBJ2-7
D: TRBD1
size: -
V: TRBV6-6
CDR3: CASSYSTGQHEQYF
DNA: TGTGCCAGCAGTTACTCGACAGGGCAGCACGAGCAGTACTTC

J: TRBJ2-3
D: TRBD2
size: -
V: TRBV13
CDR3: CASSLETSAYTQYF
DNA: TGTGCCAGCAGCTTAGAGACTAGCGCGTATACGCAGTATTTT

J: TRBJ2-5
D: TRBD2
size: -
V: TRBV25-1
CDR3: CASSPTSGGETQYF
DNA: TGTGCCAGCAGTCCGACTAGCGGGGGAGAGACCCAGTACTTC

J: TRBJ2-5
D: -
size: -
V: TRBV4-1
CDR3: CASSLMKGPRAETQYF
DNA: TGCGCCAGCAGCCTGATGAAAGGGCCCAGGGCAGAGACCCAGTACTTC

J: TRBJ2-3
D: -
size: -
V: TRBV4-3
CDR3: CASSQGGALSTDTQYF
DNA: TGCGCCAGCAGCCAGGGGGGGGCCCTATCCACAGATACGCAGTATTTT

J: TRBJ1-1
D: TRBD1
size: -
V: TRBV18
CDR3: CASSLDRPPNTEAFF
DNA: TGTGCCAGCTCTTTGGACAGGCCCCCCAACACTGAAGCTTTCTTT

J: TRBJ2-1
D: TRBD2
size: -
V: TRBV5-4
CDR3: CASSLEAGGPYNEQFF
DNA: TGTGCCAGCAGCCTGGAAGCGGGGGGACCTTACAATGAGCAGTTCTTC

J: TRBJ2-2
D: -
size: -
V: TRBV6-4
CDR3: CASRRENTGELFF
DNA: TGTGCCAGCAGACGGGAGAACACCGGGGAGCTGTTTTTT

J: TRBJ1-3
D: -
size: -
V: TRBV29-1
CDR3: CSVEGGYSGNTIYF
DNA: TGCAGCGTTGAGGGGGGATACTCTGGAAACACCATATATTTT

J: TRBJ1-1
D: TRBD1
size: -
V: TRBV27
CDR3: CASSSPGTGQNTEAFF
DNA: TGTGCCAGCAGTTCCCCCGGGACAGGGCAGAACACTGAAGCTTTCTTT

J: TRBJ2-5
D: -
size: -
V: TRBV2
CDR3: CASSYGLKETQYF
DNA: TGTGCCAGCAGTTACGGACTAAAAGAGACCCAGTACTTC

J: TRBJ2-4
D: -
size: -
V: TRBV29-1
CDR3: CSVDGGSGDIQYF
DNA: TGCAGCGTTGACGGGGGTAGTGGGGACATTCAGTACTTC

J: TRBJ2-1
D: -
size: -
V: TRBV6-4
CDR3: CASSSTGSHNEQFF
DNA: TGTGCCAGCAGTTCCACAGGTAGCCACAATGAGCAGTTCTTC

J: TRBJ2-7
D: -
size: -
V: TRBV21-1
CDR3: CASSDRSVSYEQYF
DNA: TGTGCCAGTTCCGACAGGTCCGTGTCCTACGAGCAGTACTTC

J: TRBJ1-1
D: -
size: -
V: TRBV6-6
CDR3: CASSYLPLGANTEAFF
DNA: TGTGCCAGCAGTTACTTGCCTTTGGGGGCGAACACTGAAGCTTTCTTT

J: TRBJ2-3
D: -
size: -
V: TRBV19
CDR3: CASSIGTASPDTQYF
DNA: TGTGCCAGTAGTATAGGGACAGCCTCCCCAGATACGCAGTATTTT

J: TRBJ2-2
D: -
size: -
V: TRBV6-5
CDR3: CASSPPTGSAGELFF
DNA: TGTGCCAGCAGTCCTCCGACCGGGTCGGCCGGGGAGCTGTTTTTT

J: TRBJ1-5
D: -
size: few
V: TRBV6-6
CDR3: CASSLDQPQHF
DNA: TGTGCCAGCAGCTTAGATCAGCCCCAGCATTTT

J: TRBJ1-5
D: -
size: -
V: TRBV7-9
CDR3: CSSSLGGVGQPQHF
DNA: TGTTCCAGCAGCTTAGGGGGGGTCGGGCAGCCCCAGCATTTT

J: TRBJ1-6
D: TRBD1
size: -
V: TRBV5-1
CDR3: CASSPGDREGSPLHF
DNA: TGCGCCAGCAGCCCAGGGGACAGGGAAGGATCACCCCTCCACTTT

J: TRBJ2-7
D: -
size: -
V: TRBV10-1
CDR3: CASSLQGSYEQYF
DNA: TGCGCCAGCAGTTTACAGGGAAGCTACGAGCAGTACTTC

J: TRBJ2-3
D: -
size: -
V: TRBV4-2
CDR3: CASGNTDTQYF
DNA: TGTGCCAGCGGCAACACAGATACGCAGTATTTT

J: TRBJ2-7
D: TRBD1
size: -
V: TRBV4-2
CDR3: CASSQAMGTGMYEQYF
DNA: TGTGCCAGCAGCCAAGCGATGGGGACAGGGATGTACGAGCAGTACTTC

J: TRBJ2-7
D: TRBD1
size: -
V: TRBV7-9
CDR3: CASSRGQGTYEQYF
DNA: TGTGCCAGCAGCCGGGGACAGGGAACCTACGAGCAGTACTTC

J: TRBJ1-4
D: -
size: -
V: TRBV5-4
CDR3: CASSTTGGSATNEKLFF
DNA: TGTGCCAGCAGTACAACCGGGGGGTCTGCAACTAATGAAAAACTGTTTTTT

J: TRBJ2-5
D: TRBD1
size: -
V: TRBV7-9
CDR3: CASSPLPGQFPEQYF
DNA: TGTGCCAGCAGTCCACTACCGGGACAGTTCCCTGAGCAGTACTTC

J: TRBJ2-1
D: -
size: few
V: TRBV18
CDR3: CASSPQRYEQFF
DNA: TGTGCCAGCTCACCACAACGGTATGAGCAGTTCTTC

J: TRBJ2-5
D: TRBD2
size: -
V: TRBV29-1
CDR3: CSVEARGAGETQYF
DNA: TGCAGCGTTGAGGCGCGGGGGGCAGGAGAGACCCAGTACTTC

J: TRBJ2-4
D: -
size: -
V: TRBV6-5
CDR3: CASTPGWGINIQYF
DNA: TGTGCCAGCACCCCGGGATGGGGAATAAACATTCAGTACTTC

J: TRBJ1-1
D: -
size: few
V: TRBV10-3
CDR3: CAINRGVNTEAFF
DNA: TGTGCCATCAATCGGGGGGTGAACACTGAAGCTTTCTTT

J: TRBJ2-1
D: TRBD2
size: -
V: TRBV5-1
CDR3: CASSPREGAWYNEQFF
DNA: TGCGCCAGCAGCCCGAGGGAGGGCGCCTGGTACAATGAGCAGTTCTTC

J: TRBJ1-5
D: -
size: -
V: TRBV6-1
CDR3: CASRGGEKEPQHF
DNA: TGTGCCAGCAGGGGTGGGGAGAAGGAGCCCCAGCATTTT

J: TRBJ2-1
D: TRBD2
size: -
V: TRBV2
CDR3: CASSGGAGGHNEQFF
DNA: TGTGCCAGCAGCGGAGGGGCGGGGGGTCACAATGAGCAGTTCTTC

J: TRBJ1-2
D: -
size: -
V: TRBV27
CDR3: CASSTRTPGNGYTF
DNA: TGTGCCAGCAGTACAAGGACACCCGGAAATGGCTACACCTTC

J: TRBJ1-2
D: TRBD1
size: -
V: TRBV5-4
CDR3: CASTLGQYYGYTF
DNA: TGTGCCAGCACCCTGGGACAGTACTATGGCTACACCTTC

J: TRBJ2-5
D: TRBD1
size: -
V: TRBV28
CDR3: CASSSFQGAETQYF
DNA: TGTGCCAGCAGTTCGTTTCAGGGGGCGGAGACCCAGTACTTC

J: TRBJ1-2
D: -
size: -
V: TRBV30
CDR3: CAWSVRGKRYTF
DNA: TGTGCCTGGAGTGTCCGGGGGAAGCGCTACACCTTC

J: TRBJ2-7
D: -
size: -
V: TRBV6-1
CDR3: CASVLGWTDPREQYF
DNA: TGTGCCAGCGTTTTGGGTTGGACAGACCCTAGGGAGCAGTACTTC

J: TRBJ1-6
D: -
size: -
V: TRBV28
CDR3: CASSSGNQSPLHF
DNA: TGTGCCAGCAGCTCAGGGAATCAATCACCCCTCCACTTT

J: TRBJ1-5
D: -
size: -
V: TRBV18
CDR3: CASSRQEYSNQPQHF
DNA: TGTGCCAGCTCACGACAGGAGTATAGCAATCAGCCCCAGCATTTT